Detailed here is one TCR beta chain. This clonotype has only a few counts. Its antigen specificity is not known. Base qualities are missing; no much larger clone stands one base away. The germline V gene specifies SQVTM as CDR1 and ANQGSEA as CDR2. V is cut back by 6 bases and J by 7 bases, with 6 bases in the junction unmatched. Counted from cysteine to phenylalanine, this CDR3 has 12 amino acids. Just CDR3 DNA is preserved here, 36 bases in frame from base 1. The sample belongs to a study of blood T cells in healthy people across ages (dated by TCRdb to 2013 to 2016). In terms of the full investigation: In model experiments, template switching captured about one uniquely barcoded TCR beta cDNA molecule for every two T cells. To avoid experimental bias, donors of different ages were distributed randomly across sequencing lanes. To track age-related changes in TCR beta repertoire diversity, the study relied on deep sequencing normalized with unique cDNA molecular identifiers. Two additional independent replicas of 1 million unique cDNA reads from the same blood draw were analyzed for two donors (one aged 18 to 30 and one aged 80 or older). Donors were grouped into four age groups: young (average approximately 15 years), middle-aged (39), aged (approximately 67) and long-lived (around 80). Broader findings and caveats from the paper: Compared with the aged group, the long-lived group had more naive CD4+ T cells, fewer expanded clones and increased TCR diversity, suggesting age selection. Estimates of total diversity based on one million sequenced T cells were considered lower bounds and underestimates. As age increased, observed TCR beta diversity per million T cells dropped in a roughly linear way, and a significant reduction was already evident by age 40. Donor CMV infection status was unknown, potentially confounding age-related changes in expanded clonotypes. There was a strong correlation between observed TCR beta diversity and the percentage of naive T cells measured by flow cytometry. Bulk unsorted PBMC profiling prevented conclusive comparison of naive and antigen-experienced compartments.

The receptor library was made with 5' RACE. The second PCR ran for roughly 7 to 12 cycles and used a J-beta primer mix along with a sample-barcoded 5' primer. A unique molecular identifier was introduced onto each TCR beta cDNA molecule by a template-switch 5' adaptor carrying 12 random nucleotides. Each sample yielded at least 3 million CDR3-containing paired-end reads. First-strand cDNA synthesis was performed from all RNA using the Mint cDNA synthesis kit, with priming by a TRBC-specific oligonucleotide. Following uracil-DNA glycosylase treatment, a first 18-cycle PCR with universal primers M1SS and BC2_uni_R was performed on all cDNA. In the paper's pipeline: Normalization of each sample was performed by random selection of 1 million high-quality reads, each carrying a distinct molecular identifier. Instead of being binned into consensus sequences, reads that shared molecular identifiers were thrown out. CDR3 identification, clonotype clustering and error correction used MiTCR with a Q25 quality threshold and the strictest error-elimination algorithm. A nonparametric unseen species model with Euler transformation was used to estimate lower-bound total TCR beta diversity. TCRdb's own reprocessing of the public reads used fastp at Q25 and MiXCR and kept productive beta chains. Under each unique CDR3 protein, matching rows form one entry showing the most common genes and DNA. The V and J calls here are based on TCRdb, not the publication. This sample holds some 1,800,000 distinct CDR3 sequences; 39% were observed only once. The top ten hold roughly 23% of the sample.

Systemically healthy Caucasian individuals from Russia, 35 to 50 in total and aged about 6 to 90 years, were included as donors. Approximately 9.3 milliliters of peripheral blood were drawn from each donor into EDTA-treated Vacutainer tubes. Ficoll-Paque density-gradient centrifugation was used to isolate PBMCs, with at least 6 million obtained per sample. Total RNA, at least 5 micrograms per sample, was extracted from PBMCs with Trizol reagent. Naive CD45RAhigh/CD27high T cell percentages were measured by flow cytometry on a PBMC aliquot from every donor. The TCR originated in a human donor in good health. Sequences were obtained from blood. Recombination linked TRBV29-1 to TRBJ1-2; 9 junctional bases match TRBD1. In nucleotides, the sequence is TGCAGCGTAGCCGGGACAGGGAGTGGCTACACCTTC. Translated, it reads CSVAGTGSGYTF.